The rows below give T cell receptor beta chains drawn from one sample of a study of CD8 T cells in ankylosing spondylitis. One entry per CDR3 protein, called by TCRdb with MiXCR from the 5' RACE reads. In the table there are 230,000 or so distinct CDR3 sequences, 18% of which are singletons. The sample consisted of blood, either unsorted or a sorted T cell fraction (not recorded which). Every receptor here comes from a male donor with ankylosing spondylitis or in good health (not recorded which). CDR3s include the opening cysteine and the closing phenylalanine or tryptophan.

CDR3: CSAREIGAIYEQYF
V: TRBV20-1
J: TRBJ2-7

CDR3: CSARVRGQVTEAFF
V: TRBV20-1
J: TRBJ1-1

CDR3: CASSLGGAGGPYNEQFF
V: TRBV7-8
J: TRBJ2-1

CDR3: CSATDPGLAGPTQYF
V: TRBV20-1
J: TRBJ2-3

CDR3: CASSTWTGGGYEQFF
V: TRBV14
J: TRBJ2-1

CDR3: CASSSPPDTQYF
V: TRBV12-3/TRBV12-4
J: TRBJ2-3

CDR3: CASSTGPEQFF
V: TRBV7-9
J: TRBJ2-1

CDR3: CSVSANYEQYF
V: TRBV29-1
J: TRBJ2-7

CDR3: CASSQSFQGAGTQYF
V: TRBV4-1
J: TRBJ2-5

CDR3: CASSHARDTQYF
V: TRBV7-9
J: TRBJ2-3

CDR3: CASSLSPGQNYEQYF
V: TRBV7-3
J: TRBJ2-7

CDR3: CASSLDSLFYGYTF
V: TRBV14
J: TRBJ1-2

CDR3: CSVESGDPYEQYF
V: TRBV29-1
J: TRBJ2-7

CDR3: CASRGQGEGSSHNEQFF
V: TRBV6-1
J: TRBJ2-1

CDR3: CASGPPREDLTDTQYF
V: TRBV9
J: TRBJ2-3

CDR3: CASSLKGTAFF
V: TRBV13
J: TRBJ1-1

CDR3: CASTDWKQFF
V: TRBV12-3/TRBV12-4
J: TRBJ2-1

CDR3: CASSYPGSYEQYF
V: TRBV7-9
J: TRBJ2-7

CDR3: CASSQGVGQGYEQYF
V: TRBV4-2
J: TRBJ2-7

CDR3: CASSSPSGRVSDTQYF
V: TRBV7-6
J: TRBJ2-3

CDR3: CASSLGTSGRAYNEQFF
V: TRBV7-9
J: TRBJ2-1

CDR3: CASRQGGRIGELFF
V: TRBV13
J: TRBJ2-2

CDR3: CASSSGQGALYYGYTF
V: TRBV12-3/TRBV12-4
J: TRBJ1-2

CDR3: CASTSVGGSYEQYF
V: TRBV5-6
J: TRBJ2-7

CDR3: CASSSTFDRGGAETQYF
V: TRBV7-9
J: TRBJ2-5

CDR3: CASSLTGFYEQYF
V: TRBV12-3/TRBV12-4
J: TRBJ2-7

CDR3: CASSQDPGGNEQYF
V: TRBV4-1
J: TRBJ2-7

CDR3: CASSETGMGTEAFF
V: TRBV25-1
J: TRBJ1-1

CDR3: CASSGNTIYF
V: TRBV25-1
J: TRBJ1-3

CDR3: CATSDSAYNEQFF
V: TRBV24-1
J: TRBJ2-1

CDR3: CASSLGGGSYTF
V: TRBV27
J: TRBJ1-2

CDR3: CSVGAAGAGVSGTGELFF
V: TRBV29-1
J: TRBJ2-2

CDR3: CASSSTSDGVGNEQFF
V: TRBV7-8
J: TRBJ2-1

CDR3: CSVGIEWQSYNEQFF
V: TRBV29-1
J: TRBJ2-1

CDR3: CAGSYTTLERTGYEQYF
V: TRBV6-2/TRBV6-3
J: TRBJ2-7

CDR3: CAWSDGSTGNSYEQYF
V: TRBV30
J: TRBJ2-7

CDR3: CASSPPDRTAYF
V: TRBV5-8
J: TRBJ2-4

CDR3: CASSVSPRLAGGPRSYNEQFF
V: TRBV6-1
J: TRBJ2-1

CDR3: CATSGRADEQFF
V: TRBV24-1
J: TRBJ2-1

CDR3: CASSLGSGRSGELFF
V: TRBV5-5
J: TRBJ2-2

CDR3: CASSLMTGTSAGTDTQYF
V: TRBV11-2
J: TRBJ2-3

CDR3: CASSRWTSWTYEQYF
V: TRBV12-3/TRBV12-4
J: TRBJ2-7

CDR3: CASSLDRDRSYEQYF
V: TRBV5-1
J: TRBJ2-7

CDR3: CASSVWGRADNEQFF
V: TRBV9
J: TRBJ2-1

CDR3: CASSHPDRVHEQYF
V: TRBV7-9
J: TRBJ2-7

CDR3: CSALGTSSYEQYF
V: TRBV20-1
J: TRBJ2-7

CDR3: CSVHTGSSYEQYF
V: TRBV29-1
J: TRBJ2-7

CDR3: CASNLLEENTGELFF
V: TRBV7-2
J: TRBJ2-2

CDR3: CASLGQFNEKLFF
V: TRBV6-6
J: TRBJ1-4

CDR3: CASSSRLAGGYYNEQFF
V: TRBV12-3/TRBV12-4
J: TRBJ2-1

CDR3: CSVATSGRPLSGELFF
V: TRBV29-1
J: TRBJ2-2

CDR3: CASSADGGGPVLGEQFF
V: TRBV12-3/TRBV12-4
J: TRBJ2-1

CDR3: CASSLAVLAGVKETQYF
V: TRBV7-6
J: TRBJ2-5

CDR3: CSARDTGEGYNSPLHF
V: TRBV20-1
J: TRBJ1-6

CDR3: CASSLSAGTYEQCF
V: TRBV28
J: TRBJ2-7